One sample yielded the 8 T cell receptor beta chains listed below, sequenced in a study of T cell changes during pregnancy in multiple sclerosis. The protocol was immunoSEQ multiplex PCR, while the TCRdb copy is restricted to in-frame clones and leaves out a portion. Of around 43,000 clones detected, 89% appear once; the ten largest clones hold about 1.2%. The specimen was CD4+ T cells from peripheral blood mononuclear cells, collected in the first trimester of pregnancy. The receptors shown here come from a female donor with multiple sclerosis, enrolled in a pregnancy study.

The CDR3 nucleotides are TGTGCCAGCAGTGAGGGCGTGTCGCCCCGAAACGTCTACGAGCAGTACTTC. Amino acid sequence: CASSEGVSPRNVYEQYF. The chain links TRBV2 to TRBJ2-7, with unresolved D. Germline-derived CDR1 and CDR2 are SNHLY and FYNNEI. Trimming shortened V by 3 bases and J by 3 bases, and 21 bases separated the two germline ends. The CDR3 is 17 amino acids. The entire variable domain, with the rest obtained from reference TRBV2 and TRBJ2-7, is as follows: EPEVTQTPSHQVTQMGQEVILRCVPISNHLYFYWYRQILGQKVEFLVSFYNNEISEKSEIFDDQFSVERPDGSNFTLKIRSTKLEDSAMYFCASSEGVSPRNVYEQYFGPGTRLTVT.

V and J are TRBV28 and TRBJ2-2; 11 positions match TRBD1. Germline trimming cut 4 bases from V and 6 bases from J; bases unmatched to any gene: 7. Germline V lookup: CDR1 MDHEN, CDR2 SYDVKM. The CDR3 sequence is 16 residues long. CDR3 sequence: CASSSSDRGRAGELFF. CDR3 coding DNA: TGTGCCAGCAGTTCCTCGGACAGGGGGCGCGCCGGGGAGCTGTTTTTT.

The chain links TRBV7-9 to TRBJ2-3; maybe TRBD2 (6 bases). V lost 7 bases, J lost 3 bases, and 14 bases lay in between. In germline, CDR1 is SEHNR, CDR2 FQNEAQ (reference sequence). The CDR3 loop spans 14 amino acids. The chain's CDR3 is CASNLGRGTDTQYF. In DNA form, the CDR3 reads TGTGCCAGCAACCTCGGTCGGGGGACAGATACGCAGTATTTT.

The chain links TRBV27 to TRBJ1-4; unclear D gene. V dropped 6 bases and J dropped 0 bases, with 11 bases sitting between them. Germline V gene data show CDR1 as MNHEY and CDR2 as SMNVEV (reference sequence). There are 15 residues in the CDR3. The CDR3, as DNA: TGTGCCAGCAGCCCGGAGTTAGCAACTAATGAAAAACTGTTTTTT. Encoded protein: CASSPELATNEKLFF.

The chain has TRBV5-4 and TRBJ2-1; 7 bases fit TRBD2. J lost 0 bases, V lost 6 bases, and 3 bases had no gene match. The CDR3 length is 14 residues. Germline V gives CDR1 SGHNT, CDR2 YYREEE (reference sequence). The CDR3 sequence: CASIGGSSYNEQFF. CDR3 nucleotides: TGTGCCAGCATAGGCGGGAGCTCCTACAATGAGCAGTTCTTC.

CDR3 DNA sequence: TGTGCCAGCAGTTCAGGACAGGGGGATATGAACACTGAAGCTTTCTTT. It is translated as CASSSGQGDMNTEAFF. The chain links TRBV6-6 to TRBJ1-1, with 10 bases that match TRBD1. The CDR3 is made up of 16 amino acids. Germline CDR1 and CDR2: MNHNY and SVGAGI (reference sequence). The V gene end was trimmed by 4 bases and the J gene end by 0 bases; junction bases not matched to a gene: 5.

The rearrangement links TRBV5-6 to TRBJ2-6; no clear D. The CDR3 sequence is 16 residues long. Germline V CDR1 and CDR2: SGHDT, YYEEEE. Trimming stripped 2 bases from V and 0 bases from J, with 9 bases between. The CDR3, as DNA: TGTGCCAGCAGCTTCTACGACTTCTCTGGGGCCAACGTCCTGACTTTC. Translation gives CASSFYDFSGANVLTF.

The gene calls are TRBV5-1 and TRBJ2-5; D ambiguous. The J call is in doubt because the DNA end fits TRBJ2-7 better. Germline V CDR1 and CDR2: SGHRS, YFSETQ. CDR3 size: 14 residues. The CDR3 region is CASSLPTSTYEQYF. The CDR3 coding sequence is TGCGCCAGCAGCTTGCCGACTTCAACCTACGAGCAGTACTTC.